The clone carrying this TCR beta chain came up once. Its target is unknown. The record originates from a study of OX40 agonist ivuxolimab in advanced cancers. Turning to the study itself: Cohort: more than 75% men, mean age around 61, aged about 20 to 90.

Study-level points and caveats: Among the least clonally expanded were partial responders at 0.1-3.0 mg/kg.

CDR1 and CDR2 from the germline V gene are MNHEY and SVGAGI. This CDR3 comprises 14 residues. TCRdb keeps only in-frame clones here, not all; method: immunoSEQ multiplex PCR. The sample has some 39,000 clones, approximately 90% seen once. The sequence came from an adult with an advanced solid tumor such as melanoma, head and neck, liver or kidney cancer. Sample: CD4+ or CD8+ T cells sorted from blood, taken in a trial of the OX40 agonist ivuxolimab. The chain has TRBV6-5 and TRBJ2-5; either TRBD1 or TRBD2 may supply D (7 bases each). The better agreement between TRBJ2-7 and the DNA end casts doubt on the J call. CDR3 nucleotide sequence: TGTGCCAGCAGGGTTCAGGGGGGGACTTACGAGCAGTACTTC. Translated: CASRVQGGTYEQYF.